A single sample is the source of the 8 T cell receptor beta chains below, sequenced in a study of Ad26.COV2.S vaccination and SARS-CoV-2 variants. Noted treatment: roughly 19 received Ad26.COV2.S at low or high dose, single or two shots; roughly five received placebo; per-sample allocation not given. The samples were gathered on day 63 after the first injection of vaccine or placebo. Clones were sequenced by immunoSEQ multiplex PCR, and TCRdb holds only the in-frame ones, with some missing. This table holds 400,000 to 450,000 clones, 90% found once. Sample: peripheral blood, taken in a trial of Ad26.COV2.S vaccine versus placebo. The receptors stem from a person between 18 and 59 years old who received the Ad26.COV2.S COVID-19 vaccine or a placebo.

CDR3 nucleotides: TGTGCCAGCAGCCCCCGGGGTTCTGGAAACACCATATATTTT. As protein: CASSPRGSGNTIYF. This chain links TRBV9 with TRBJ1-3; D unresolved. Trimming shortened V by 4 bases and J by 1 base, and 9 bases separated the two germline ends. Per germline, CDR1 SGDLS and CDR2 YYNGEE. The CDR3 runs 14 residues.

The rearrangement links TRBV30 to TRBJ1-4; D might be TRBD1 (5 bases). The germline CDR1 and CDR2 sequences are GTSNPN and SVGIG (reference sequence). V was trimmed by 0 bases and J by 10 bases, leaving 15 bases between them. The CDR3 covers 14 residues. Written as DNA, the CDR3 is TGTGCCTGGAGTGTATCTAATCAGGGAGGAAAACTGTTTTTT. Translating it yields CAWSVSNQGGKLFF.

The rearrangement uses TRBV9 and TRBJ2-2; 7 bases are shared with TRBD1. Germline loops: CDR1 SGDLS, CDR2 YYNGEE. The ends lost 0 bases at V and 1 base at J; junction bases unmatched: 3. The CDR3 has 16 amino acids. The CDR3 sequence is CASSVGQGENTGELFF. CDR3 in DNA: TGTGCCAGCAGCGTAGGTCAGGGGGAGAACACCGGGGAGCTGTTTTTT.

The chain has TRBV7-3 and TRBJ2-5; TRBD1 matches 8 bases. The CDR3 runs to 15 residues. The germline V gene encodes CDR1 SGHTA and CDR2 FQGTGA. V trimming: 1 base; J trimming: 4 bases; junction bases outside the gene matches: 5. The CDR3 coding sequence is TGTGCCAGCAGCTTAAACACAGGGGGGAGAGAGACCCAGTACTTC. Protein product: CASSLNTGGRETQYF.

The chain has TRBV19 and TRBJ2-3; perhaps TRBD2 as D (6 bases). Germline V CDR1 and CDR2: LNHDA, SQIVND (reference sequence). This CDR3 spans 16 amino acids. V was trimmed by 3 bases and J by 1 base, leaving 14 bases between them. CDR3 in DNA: TGTGCCAGTAGTATTTCGGCTAGCGTACGCACAGATACGCAGTATTTT. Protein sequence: CASSISASVRTDTQYF.

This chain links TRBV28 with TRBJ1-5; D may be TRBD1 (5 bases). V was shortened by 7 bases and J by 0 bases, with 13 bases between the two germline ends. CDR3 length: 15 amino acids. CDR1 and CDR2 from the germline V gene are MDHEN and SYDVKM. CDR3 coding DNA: TGTGCCAGCACCGGGGCGGACATTAGCAATCAGCCCCAGCATTTT. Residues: CASTGADISNQPQHF.

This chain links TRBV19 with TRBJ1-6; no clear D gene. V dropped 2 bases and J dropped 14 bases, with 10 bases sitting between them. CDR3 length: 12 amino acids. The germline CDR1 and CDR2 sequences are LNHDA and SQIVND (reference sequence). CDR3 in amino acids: CASSISGSSLHF. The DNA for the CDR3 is TGTGCCAGTAGTATATCCGGGTCATCCCTCCACTTT.

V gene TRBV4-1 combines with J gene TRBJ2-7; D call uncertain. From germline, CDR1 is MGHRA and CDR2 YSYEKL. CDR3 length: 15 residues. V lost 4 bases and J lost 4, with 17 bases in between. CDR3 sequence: CASSPWPGQLYEQYF. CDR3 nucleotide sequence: TGCGCCAGCAGCCCTTGGCCCGGCCAACTTTACGAGCAGTACTTC.